The 28 T cell receptor beta chains listed next were all sequenced from one sample in a study of cytomegalovirus exposure and HLA in healthy donors (dated by TCRdb to 2016 to 2017). The protocol used for the library was the immunoSEQ multiplex PCR assay. For the multiplex PCR, a mixture combining 60 forward primers for TCR Vbeta segments and 13 reverse primers for TCR Jbeta segments was used. TCRdb stores this immuneACCESS table with in-frame sequences only. Part of the clones is absent; in the studies checked, under half of the shortfall reflects unresolved V genes, and no reason is known for the rest. The sample profile shows 85,000 to 100,000 clones; over 65% of them were found once. Clones ranked in the top ten supply about 3.3% of the sample. The sample was PBMCs. All receptors derive from a man aged 35 to 55 in good health and CMV-seronegative.

J is TRBJ2-5 and V is TRBV2; tentative D call: TRBD2 (5 bases). Trimming pared 6 bases from V and 5 bases from J, leaving 16 bases between. The length of the CDR3 is 14 residues. Germline V gene data show CDR1 as SNHLY and CDR2 as FYNNEI. The CDR3 here is CASRSGSGSETQYF. The CDR3 region has the DNA TGTGCCAGCAGATCCGGGTCGGGGAGCGAGACCCAGTACTTC.

This clone was detected only a few times. Here the CDR3 DNA reads TGTGCCAGGCAACCAGGGCCTAAGAATTCACCCCTCCACTTT. Its translation: CARQPGPKNSPLHF. V is TRBV2 and J is TRBJ1-6; possibly TRBD1 for D (5 bases). Trimming shortened V by 9 bases and J by 7 bases, and 16 bases separated the two germline ends. The germline V gene encodes CDR1 SNHLY and CDR2 FYNNEI. This CDR3 region has 14 residues.

This chain joins TRBV10-3 and TRBJ2-5, with TRBD2 matching over 16 bases. CDR3 length: 15 residues. Germline V gene sequence: CDR1 ENHRY, CDR2 SYGVKD. The J segment lost 3 bases and the V segment lost 6 bases, leaving 1 base of the junction unmatched. The CDR3 is CAIRGTSGREETQYF. The CDR3 coding sequence is TGTGCCATCAGGGGGACTAGCGGGAGGGAAGAGACCCAGTACTTC.

The chain carries TRBV6-1 and TRBJ2-7; 8 nucleotides agree with TRBD1. Losses at the gene ends were 6 bases for V and 6 bases for J; bases not matched to a gene: 7. From germline, CDR1 is MNHNS and CDR2 SASEGT. This CDR3 comprises 13 residues. CDR3 sequence (DNA): TGTGCCAGCAGGGAGACAGGGGCGGTCGAGCAGTACTTC. It specifies CASRETGAVEQYF.

The J gene is TRBJ2-7, the V gene TRBV28, with 9 bases lining up with TRBD2. Unmatched junction bases numbered 6, after V lost 5 bases and J lost 1 base. The length of the CDR3 is 15 residues. In germline, CDR1 is MDHEN, CDR2 SYDVKM. CDR3 region: CASSARLAVSYEQYF. CDR3 DNA sequence: TGTGCCAGCAGTGCCCGACTAGCGGTTTCCTACGAGCAGTACTTC.

The chain has TRBV28 and TRBJ2-6; TRBD1 aligns across 8 bases. V shed 4 bases and J 4 bases; nucleotides not matched to a gene: 3. The CDR3 spans 15 residues. The germline CDR1 and CDR2 sequences are MDHEN and SYDVKM. CDR3 loop: CASSSRGLGANVLTF. The DNA for the CDR3 is TGTGCCAGCAGTTCCAGGGGGCTCGGGGCCAACGTCCTGACTTTC.

The chain links TRBV11-2 to TRBJ2-7; D is uncertain. Trimming removed 2 bases at V and 3 bases at J, with 14 bases between. Germline V gene sequence: CDR1 SGHAT, CDR2 FQNNGV. The CDR3 is 15 amino acids. The CDR3 spells CASSLSPIGLYEQYF. The CDR3 bases are TGTGCCAGCAGCTTAAGTCCGATTGGCCTCTACGAGCAGTACTTC.

The chain joins TRBV7-6 to TRBJ2-2, with D possibly matching TRBD2 (5 bases). Trimming left V 5 bases short and J 6 bases short, with 13 bases between. The CDR3 sequence is 14 residues long. Per germline, CDR1 SGHVS and CDR2 FNYEAQ. The CDR3 reads CASSQRGYAGELFF. In nucleotides, the CDR3 is TGTGCCAGCAGCCAACGGGGTTACGCCGGGGAGCTGTTTTTT.

V and J are TRBV19 and TRBJ1-2, with D possibly being TRBD1 (5 bases). There are 14 residues in the CDR3. Trimming took off 1 base at V and 3 bases at J, with 9 bases between the two ends. CDR1 is LNHDA and CDR2 is SQIVND in the germline V gene (reference sequence). The CDR3 is CASSIVRGDYGYTF. CDR3 nucleotide sequence: TGTGCCAGTAGTATAGTGCGGGGGGACTATGGCTACACCTTC.

With respect to this clone: The junction shows a germline mismatch at one end, possibly a read error. The gene calls are TRBV5-6 and TRBJ1-1; a weak D match, TRBD1 (6 bases). In germline, CDR1 is SGHDT, CDR2 YYEEEE. There are 16 residues in the CDR3. For the CDR3, the DNA is TGTGCCAGCAGCTTGCGTAGGGGGAATGTTAACAGTGAAGCTTTCTTT. Translated, it gives CASSLRRGNVNSEAFF.

The table lists this clone with a count of one. The gene calls are TRBV9 and TRBJ2-5; no reliable D call. The last part of the DNA fits TRBJ2-7 better; the J call may be wrong. CDR3 length: 14 residues. Germline assignment: CDR1 SGDLS and CDR2 YYNGEE. As DNA, the CDR3 is TGTGCCAGCAGCGTAGACAGTAGTTTGTACGAGCAGTACTTC. Its protein product is CASSVDSSLYEQYF.

The rearrangement joins TRBV28 to TRBJ1-2, with 10 bases that match TRBD1. The trim removed 2 bases at V and 6 bases at J, leaving 12 bases unmatched. The germline V gene has CDR1 MDHEN and CDR2 SYDVKM. The CDR3 has 17 residues. The DNA of the CDR3 is TGTGCCAGCAGTTTAGTGGGGACAGGGGCACTTGGGAATGGCTACACCTTC. Its translation: CASSLVGTGALGNGYTF.

The chain links TRBV5-1 to TRBJ1-1; possibly TRBD1 for D (5 bases). The germline V and J ends were trimmed by 3 bases and 9 bases, with 21 bases remaining between them. CDR3 length: 15 residues. Per germline, CDR1 SGHRS and CDR2 YFSETQ. The CDR3: CASSSDGGTRGKAFF. The CDR3 region has the DNA TGCGCCAGCAGCTCTGACGGGGGAACGAGGGGTAAAGCTTTCTTT.

The chain uses TRBV29-1 and TRBJ2-5, with TRBD1 matching over 10 bases. The V and J ends lost 6 bases and 5 bases, in that order; junction bases with no gene match: 3. The CDR3 is 12 residues long. The V gene's germline CDR1 is SQVTM and CDR2 ANQGSEA. The CDR3 nucleotides read TGCAGCGTAGGGACAGGGGACGAGACCCAGTACTTC. Protein: CSVGTGDETQYF.

The rearrangement uses TRBV6-6 and TRBJ2-1; the match to TRBD1 covers 9 bases. CDR3 length equals 16 residues. The ends lost 5 bases at V and 4 bases at J; junction bases unmatched: 9. Germline assignment: CDR1 MNHNY and CDR2 SVGAGI (reference sequence). CDR3 amino acids: CASSPRNRGLYNEQFF. In nucleotides, the CDR3 is TGTGCCAGCAGTCCAAGGAACAGGGGGCTTTACAATGAGCAGTTCTTC.

For the CDR3, the DNA is TGTGCCAGCAGAACTCAGGGGGCGGACGAAAAACTGTTTTTT. The encoded protein is CASRTQGADEKLFF. The rearrangement uses TRBV28 and TRBJ1-4, with 8 bases identical to TRBD1. The V gene's germline CDR1 is MDHEN and CDR2 SYDVKM. V lost 6 bases, J lost 8 bases, and 8 bases stayed unmatched. The CDR3 sequence is 14 residues long.

This rearrangement joins TRBV19 to TRBJ1-1, with D possibly TRBD1 on 5 matching bases. The CDR3 length is 13 residues. Germline-derived CDR1 and CDR2 are LNHDA and SQIVND (reference sequence). Deletions cut 7 bases from V and 1 base from J, with 10 bases between. The CDR3 region is CASNPGKNTEAFF. DNA of the CDR3: TGTGCCAGTAACCCAGGGAAGAACACTGAAGCTTTCTTT.

This clone was seen more than once but under ten times. This chain connects TRBV19 to TRBJ1-5; D gene uncertain. In germline, CDR1 is LNHDA, CDR2 SQIVND (reference sequence). The V end was cut by 10 bases, the J end by 0 bases, with 16 bases between. This CDR3 is built from 15 residues. The CDR3 spells CATMSGVHSNQPQHF. In DNA form, the CDR3 reads TGTGCCACCATGTCCGGAGTCCATAGCAATCAGCCCCAGCATTTT. The whole variable domain, filled in from reference TRBV19 and TRBJ1-5, reads DGGITQSPKYLFRKEGQNVTLSCEQNLNHDAMYWYRQDPGQGLRLIYYSQIVNDFQKGDIAEGYSVSREKKESFPLTVTSAQKNPTAFYLCATMSGVHSNQPQHFGDGTRLSIL.

This clone has only a few counts. The J gene is TRBJ2-3, the V gene TRBV6-4; tentatively, D is TRBD2 (5 bases). There are 16 residues in the CDR3. V was pared by 4 bases and J by 1 base, with 15 bases between. CDR1 is MRHNA and CDR2 is SNTAGT in the germline V gene. CDR3 region: CASSVRLAEGTDTQYF. The DNA for the CDR3 is TGTGCCAGCAGTGTTCGGCTAGCTGAGGGCACAGATACGCAGTATTTT.

This chain joins TRBV27 and TRBJ2-2, with a tentative D call TRBD2 (5 bases). V shed 2 bases and J shed 3 bases, with 7 bases lying between them. The CDR3 is 14 amino acids. Germline V lookup: CDR1 MNHEY, CDR2 SMNVEV (reference sequence). The CDR3: CASSLKRYTGELFF. CDR3 bases: TGTGCCAGCAGTTTAAAGCGGTACACCGGGGAGCTGTTTTTT.

This clone appeared a single time. The chain links TRBV2 to TRBJ2-1; 8 bases fit TRBD2. CDR1 SNHLY and CDR2 FYNNEI come from the germline V gene. V shed 6 bases and J 2 bases; nucleotides not matched to a gene: 6. The CDR3 consists of 15 residues. The CDR3 sequence is CASSHSGTPYNEQFF. The CDR3 DNA is TGTGCCAGCAGCCATAGCGGGACGCCCTACAATGAGCAGTTCTTC.

This clone was observed a handful of times. The V call is TRBV6-6, the J call TRBJ1-4; TRBD1 matches 7 bases. J was trimmed by 4 bases and V by 2 bases; bases with no gene match: 1. This CDR3 spans 14 amino acids. Germline assignment: CDR1 MNHNY and CDR2 SVGAGI (reference sequence). This chain's CDR3 is CASSYPGGNEKLFF. In nucleotides, the CDR3 is TGTGCCAGCAGTTACCCAGGGGGTAATGAAAAACTGTTTTTT.

The chain recombines TRBV5-8 with TRBJ2-5, with D perhaps TRBD2 (5 bases). Germline V CDR1 and CDR2: SGHTS, YDEGEE. Trimming took off 4 bases at V and 2 bases at J, with 9 bases between the two ends. The CDR3 extends over 13 amino acids. The CDR3 here is CASSRGLQETQYF. As DNA, the CDR3 is TGTGCCAGCAGCCGAGGGTTACAAGAGACCCAGTACTTC.

J is TRBJ1-3 and V is TRBV9; 9 bases are a match to TRBD1. Trimming cost V 4 bases and J 4 bases; bases outside gene matches: 3. The length of the CDR3 is 14 residues. Germline V gives CDR1 SGDLS, CDR2 YYNGEE. The DNA of the CDR3 is TGTGCCAGCAGCTGGGACAGGGAGGGAAACACCATATATTTT. Encoded protein: CASSWDREGNTIYF.

This chain uses TRBV7-2 with TRBJ1-1; a weak D match, TRBD1 (6 bases). CDR1 is SGHTA and CDR2 is FQGNSA in the germline V gene. The CDR3 runs 15 residues. Trimming removed 5 bases at V and 1 base at J, with 14 bases between. The CDR3: CASSNRRGRNTEAFF. The CDR3 DNA follows: TGTGCCAGCAGCAACCGAAGGGGGAGGAACACTGAAGCTTTCTTT. Full variable domain (rest looked up from reference TRBV7-2 and TRBJ1-1): GAGVSQSPSNKVTEKGKDVELRCDPISGHTALYWYRQSLGQGLEFLIYFQGNSAPDKSGLPSDRFSAERTGGSVSTLTIQRTQQEDSAVYLCASSNRRGRNTEAFFGQGTRLTVV.

The chain employs TRBV18 and TRBJ2-1, with a possible D match to TRBD1 (6 bases). The CDR3 loop spans 14 amino acids. With 4 bases removed from V and 2 bases from J, the gap between germline ends came to 9 bases. Germline V lookup: CDR1 KGHSH, CDR2 LQKENI. CDR3 sequence reads: CASSQGTTYNEQFF. CDR3 in DNA: TGTGCCAGCTCACAGGGGACAACCTACAATGAGCAGTTCTTC.

This clone was found a few times. This chain uses TRBV7-2 with TRBJ2-2, with 7 bases aligning to TRBD2. The germline V gene has CDR1 SGHTA and CDR2 FQGNSA. V lost 4 bases, J lost 8 bases, and 10 bases stayed unmatched. The length of the CDR3 is 15 residues. The chain's CDR3 is CASSSGRGEVGELFF. The CDR3 region has the DNA TGTGCCAGCAGCTCAGGCCGGGGGGAGGTAGGGGAGCTGTTTTTT.

This chain joins TRBV5-1 and TRBJ2-7; 11 nucleotides align to TRBD2. This CDR3 has 15 amino acids. The V gene's germline CDR1 is SGHRS and CDR2 YFSETQ. V lost 0 bases, J lost 2 bases, and 1 base stayed unmatched. DNA for the CDR3: TGCGCCAGCAGCTTGGGACTAGCGGGGACCTACGAGCAGTACTTC. Translated: CASSLGLAGTYEQYF.